This entry lists 9 T cell receptor beta chains sequenced from one sample in a study of CD8 T cells in ankylosing spondylitis. Antigens for these TCRs are unknown. A single record per CDR3 protein comes from TCRdb applying MiXCR to the 5' RACE reads. The profile shows 350,000 to 550,000 distinct CDR3 sequences, approximately 26% of them singletons. Study observations and caveats: Blood from ankylosing spondylitis patients appeared to carry a characteristic roughly 8-variant TCR beta motif.

The source material was blood, either unsorted or a sorted T cell fraction (not recorded which). Receptors were obtained from a male donor with ankylosing spondylitis.

There are many counts of this clonotype. V is TRBV20-1 and J is TRBJ1-2; no clear D. This CDR3 spans 16 amino acids. Per the germline V gene, CDR1 is DFQATT and CDR2 is SNEGSKA (reference sequence). V was shortened by 0 bases and J by 3 bases, with 17 bases between the two germline ends. For the CDR3, the DNA is TGCAGTGCTAGAGATGTAACGGGAAGCGGGGACTATGGCTACACCTTC. Its translation: CSARDVTGSGDYGYTF.

V usage is TRBV2 and J usage is TRBJ2-3; 9 nucleotides align to TRBD2. Germline values: CDR1 SNHLY, CDR2 FYNNEI. This CDR3 region has 16 residues. The J segment lost 0 bases and the V segment lost 6 bases, leaving 7 bases of the junction unmatched. As DNA, the CDR3 is TGTGCCAGCAGGAGACTAGCGGATACTAGCACAGATACGCAGTATTTT. It specifies CASRRLADTSTDTQYF. Based on the CDR3 plus reference TRBV2 and TRBJ2-3, the full variable domain is EPEVTQTPSHQVTQMGQEVILRCVPISNHLYFYWYRQILGQKVEFLVSFYNNEISEKSEIFDDQFSVERPDGSNFTLKIRSTKLEDSAMYFCASRRLADTSTDTQYFGPGTRLTVL.

This clonotype has just a few counts. The CDR3 sequence is CASSLDGTGSEKLFF. The DNA of the CDR3 is TGTGCCAGCAGCTTAGATGGGACAGGGTCAGAAAAACTGTTTTTT. This sequence joins TRBV7-2 and TRBJ1-4, with TRBD1 matching 9 bases. V shed 1 base and J 8 bases; nucleotides not matched to a gene: 5. In germline, CDR1 is SGHTA, CDR2 FQGNSA. The CDR3 extends over 15 amino acids.

The genes are TRBV12-5 and TRBJ2-1; 11 bases agree with TRBD2. The CDR3 extends over 18 amino acids. CDR1 is LGHNT, CDR2 FRNRAP, per germline. J gave up 0 bases and V 3 bases, and 7 bases lay outside the gene matches. In DNA form, the CDR3 reads TGTGCTAGTGGTTTAATACTAGCGGGAGCAACCTCCTACAATGAGCAGTTCTTC. It encodes CASGLILAGATSYNEQFF.

This clonotype was seen more than once but under ten times. The chain has TRBV5-1 and TRBJ2-1, with 11 bases fitting TRBD2. The germline CDR1 and CDR2 sequences are SGHRS and YFSETQ. The CDR3 has 17 residues. V lost 3 bases to trimming and J lost 0 bases; unmatched junction nucleotides: 5. The CDR3 DNA sequence: TGCGCCAGCAGCTGGGGGACTAGCGGAAGCTCCTACAATGAGCAGTTCTTC. Translating it yields CASSWGTSGSSYNEQFF.

The chain couples TRBV11-2 to TRBJ1-1; 7 nucleotides align to TRBD1. The CDR3 covers 16 residues. With 1 base clipped from V and 6 bases from J, the junction kept 11 bases outside the gene matches. The germline gives CDR1 SGHAT, CDR2 FQNNGV. The CDR3 protein is CASSLGGGRGTAEAFF. The CDR3 DNA follows: TGTGCCAGCAGCTTAGGAGGGGGCAGGGGAACGGCTGAAGCTTTCTTT.

V usage is TRBV6-2 or TRBV6-3 and J usage is TRBJ2-4; 10 bases line up with TRBD2. This CDR3 region has 18 residues. CDR1 and CDR2 from the germline V gene are MNHEY and SVGEGT. V trimming: 6 bases; J trimming: 0 bases; junction bases outside the gene matches: 11. The CDR3 loop is CASSLRLAGALAKNIQYF. In nucleotides, the CDR3 is TGTGCCAGCAGCCTCCGGCTAGCGGGAGCACTAGCCAAAAACATTCAGTACTTC.

This chain joins TRBV3-1 and TRBJ2-7; TRBD2 matches at 9 bases. Germline lookup yields CDR1 LGHDT and CDR2 YNNKEL (reference sequence). The CDR3 spans 15 residues. With V trimmed by 5 bases and J by 7 bases, 12 bases remained unmatched. The CDR3 region is CASSTRLAAAREQYF. In nucleotides, the CDR3 is TGTGCCAGCAGCACGCGACTAGCGGCAGCTAGGGAGCAGTACTTC.

The chain combines TRBV20-1 with TRBJ2-1, with D perhaps assigned TRBD1 or TRBD2 (6 bases each). V lost 6 bases and J 3 bases, leaving 21 bases between the germline ends. The CDR3 runs to 16 residues. Germline CDR1 reads DFQATT; CDR2 reads SNEGSKA (reference sequence). The CDR3 sequence is CSAIKGGGIFYNEQFF. Here the CDR3 DNA reads TGCAGTGCCATAAAGGGGGGCGGGATCTTCTACAATGAGCAGTTCTTC.